The 30 T cell receptor beta chains presented below share a single source sample, sequenced in a study of vaccination effects on CD4 cells after COVID-19. The table came from immunoSEQ multiplex PCR; TCRdb's copy has only in-frame clones and leaves some out. The sample yields around 83,000 clones, roughly 80% seen once. Viral peptide pool expansion of antigen-specific CD4+ T cells preceded sequencing in the ViraFEST assay. Researchers isolated CD4+ T cells once roughly ten days of culture had elapsed. Their antigens are not known. The specimen comprised CD4+ T cells from PBMCs cultured with HCoV-229E spike peptides, sampled before COVID-19 vaccination. These receptors came from a human donor who received a COVID-19 vaccine.

The V gene is TRBV24-1, the J gene TRBJ2-2; TRBD1 aligns across 9 bases. V shed 1 base and J 4 bases; nucleotides not matched to a gene: 3. The CDR3 has 16 amino acids. The germline CDR1 and CDR2 sequences are KGHDR and SFDVKD. CDR3 in DNA: TGTGCCACCAGTGATTTCGGGACAGGGAGCACCGGGGAGCTGTTTTTT. The encoded protein is CATSDFGTGSTGELFF.

V gene TRBV24-1 combines with J gene TRBJ1-5; D gene ambiguous. Germline V CDR1 and CDR2: KGHDR, SFDVKD. Trimming stripped 7 bases from V and 0 bases from J, with 9 bases between. The CDR3 loop spans 14 amino acids. The CDR3 region is CATSPDYSNQPQHF. In DNA, the CDR3 is TGTGCCACCAGCCCGGATTATAGCAATCAGCCCCAGCATTTT.

The chain is built from TRBV5-1 and TRBJ2-6; D is uncertain. CDR1 SGHRS and CDR2 YFSETQ come from the germline V gene. V lost 2 bases and J 0 bases, leaving 12 bases between the germline ends. There are 17 residues in the CDR3. The CDR3 DNA sequence: TGCGCCAGCAGCTTCGCTCCAATTAACTCTGGGGCCAACGTCCTGACTTTC. This sequence encodes CASSFAPINSGANVLTF.

The chain links TRBV30 to TRBJ2-3, with 7 nucleotides matching TRBD2. This CDR3 has 14 amino acids. Germline V gene data show CDR1 as GTSNPN and CDR2 as SVGIG (reference sequence). J was trimmed by 1 base and V by 1 base; bases with no gene match: 2. The CDR3 protein is CAWSGTRGTDTQYF. CDR3 bases: TGTGCCTGGAGTGGGACTAGGGGCACAGATACGCAGTATTTT. The whole variable domain, remainder taken from reference TRBV30 and TRBJ2-3, is SQTIHQWPATLVQPVGSPLSLECTVEGTSNPNLYWYRQAAGRGLQLLFYSVGIGQISSEVPQNLSASRPQDRQFILSSKKLLLSDSGFYLCAWSGTRGTDTQYFGPGTRLTVL.

The chain uses TRBV5-1 and TRBJ2-7; either TRBD1 or TRBD2 may supply D (7 bases each). Germline loops: CDR1 SGHRS, CDR2 YFSETQ. The CDR3 has 14 residues. Trimming removed 4 bases from V and 5 bases from J, with 16 bases in between. CDR3 DNA: TGCGCCAGCAGCCTGTCAGGGGGGGCCCACGAGCAGTACGTC. Its protein is CASSLSGGAHEQYV.

The chain has TRBV5-1 and TRBJ2-5, with 7 bases fitting TRBD1. This CDR3 is 14 amino acids long. Looked up from germline, CDR1 is SGHRS and CDR2 is YFSETQ. V lost 4 bases to trimming and J lost 5 bases; unmatched junction nucleotides: 8. The CDR3 sequence is CASSQGQFGETQYF. The CDR3 DNA follows: TGCGCCAGCAGCCAGGGACAGTTCGGGGAGACCCAGTACTTC.

The chain couples TRBV10-3 to TRBJ2-5; 11 bases are a match to TRBD1. Germline V gives CDR1 ENHRY, CDR2 SYGVKD. With 6 bases clipped from V and 5 bases from J, the junction kept 5 bases outside the gene matches. The CDR3 loop spans 14 amino acids. The CDR3 loop is CAIRGTGGQETQYF. CDR3 nucleotides: TGTGCCATCAGGGGGACAGGGGGTCAGGAGACCCAGTACTTC.

V gene TRBV24-1 combines with J gene TRBJ1-2, with D maybe TRBD1 (5 bases). Germline V gene lookup returns CDR1 KGHDR and CDR2 SFDVKD. V was trimmed by 7 bases and J by 5 bases, leaving 10 bases between them. The CDR3 length is 12 residues. Here the CDR3 reads CATSPGQYGYTF. The DNA of the CDR3 is TGTGCCACCAGCCCAGGGCAGTATGGCTACACCTTC.

The chain has TRBV7-9 and TRBJ2-7; 8 bases are shared with TRBD1. The germline gives CDR1 SEHNR, CDR2 FQNEAQ (reference sequence). The CDR3 contains 13 residues. V shed 2 bases and J 5 bases; nucleotides not matched to a gene: 2. The CDR3 DNA follows: TGTGCCAGCAGCTTACAGGGGGCACACGAGCAGTACGTC. It translates to CASSLQGAHEQYV.

The rearrangement joins TRBV6-5 to TRBJ2-2, with TRBD1 as a possible D gene (6 bases). Between the trimmed V and J ends, which lost 8 bases and 3 bases, there was a span of 13 bases. CDR1 is MNHEY, CDR2 SVGAGI, per germline. The CDR3 extends over 14 amino acids. CDR3 sequence reads: CASRVAGDTGELFF. CDR3 in DNA: TGTGCCAGCCGCGTCGCAGGGGACACCGGGGAGCTGTTTTTT.

The chain recombines TRBV30 with TRBJ1-1; unclear D gene. The V end lost 0 bases, the J end lost 2 bases, and 4 bases lay between the germline ends. Germline CDR1 reads GTSNPN; CDR2 reads SVGIG (reference sequence). The CDR3 extends over 12 amino acids. The CDR3 sequence is CAWSVINTEAFF. The CDR3 DNA follows: TGTGCCTGGAGTGTAATAAACACTGAAGCTTTCTTT.

This clone was detected only once. This chain links TRBV7-9 with TRBJ2-1, with D tentatively TRBD1 (6 bases). Trimming cost V 2 bases and J 6 bases, with 14 bases left between them. The CDR3 sequence is 15 residues long. Germline V lookup: CDR1 SEHNR, CDR2 FQNEAQ (reference sequence). The CDR3 here is CASSLSTGRSNEQFF. CDR3 coding DNA: TGTGCCAGCAGCTTAAGCACAGGGAGAAGCAATGAGCAGTTCTTC.

The chain combines TRBV7-9 with TRBJ2-1, with D possibly matching TRBD1 (6 bases). This CDR3 is 14 amino acids long. With 5 bases removed from V and 6 bases from J, the gap between germline ends came to 14 bases. The germline V gene encodes CDR1 SEHNR and CDR2 FQNEAQ (reference sequence). The CDR3 DNA is TGTGCCAGCAGCCCACAGGGTGGAGGCAATGAGCAGTTCTTC. It encodes CASSPQGGGNEQFF.

This chain connects TRBV7-3 to TRBJ1-1, with unresolved D. V shed 5 bases and J shed 2 bases, with 12 bases lying between them. This CDR3 has 14 residues. Germline values: CDR1 SGHTA, CDR2 FQGTGA. The CDR3 here is CASSPGIRNTEAFF. Written as DNA, the CDR3 is TGTGCCAGCAGCCCGGGGATTCGTAACACTGAAGCTTTCTTT.

The chain links TRBV19 to TRBJ2-2; no firm D call. V was pared by 0 bases and J by 7 bases, with 9 bases between. The CDR3 is 14 residues long. From germline, CDR1 is LNHDA and CDR2 SQIVND (reference sequence). Here the CDR3 reads CASSIDQGIGELFF. The CDR3 nucleotides read TGTGCCAGTAGTATAGATCAAGGGATCGGGGAGCTGTTTTTT.

The CDR3 DNA is TGTGCCAGCAGCTCACAGCCGAACACTGAAGCTTTCTTT. Protein sequence: CASSSQPNTEAFF. The V call is TRBV6-4, the J call TRBJ1-1; D not certain. Germline V gene lookup returns CDR1 MRHNA and CDR2 SNTAGT. There are 13 residues in the CDR3. V gave up 6 bases and J gave up 1 base, with 9 bases separating them.

This clone was seen only a few times. CDR3: CASGLTGGDEQFF. CDR3 in DNA: TGTGCTAGTGGTCTCACAGGGGGCGATGAGCAGTTCTTC. The genes are TRBV12-5 and TRBJ2-1; the match to TRBD1 covers 9 bases. The V segment lost 5 bases and the J segment 8 bases; nucleotides outside the gene matches: 4. The germline V gene encodes CDR1 LGHNT and CDR2 FRNRAP. CDR3 length: 13 residues. Full variable domain (remainder filled in from reference TRBV12-5 and TRBJ2-1): DARVTQTPRHKVTEMGQEVTMRCQPILGHNTVFWYRQTMMQGLELLAYFRNRAPLDDSGMPKDRFSAEMPDATLATLKIQPSEPRDSAVYFCASGLTGGDEQFFGPGTRLTVL.

This rearrangement joins TRBV7-8 to TRBJ2-3, with a tentative D call TRBD2 (5 bases). The germline gives CDR1 SGHVS, CDR2 FQNEAQ. Deletions cut 9 bases from V and 2 bases from J, with 9 bases between. The CDR3 loop spans 12 amino acids. CDR3 in DNA: TGTGCCAGTACTAGAGACACAGATACGCAGTATTTT. As protein: CASTRDTDTQYF.

The chain is built from TRBV6-6 and TRBJ1-5; TRBD1 matches 9 bases. Trimming removed 6 bases from V and 9 bases from J; junction bases left unmatched: 9. The length of the CDR3 is 14 residues. CDR1 and CDR2 from the germline V gene are MNHNY and SVGAGI (reference sequence). The CDR3 coding sequence is TGTGCCAGCAGCGACGACAGGGGGAGGTTGCCCCAGCATTTT. Translation gives CASSDDRGRLPQHF.

The J gene is TRBJ2-5, the V gene TRBV29-1; D is perhaps TRBD1 (5 bases). Germline V gives CDR1 SQVTM, CDR2 ANQGSEA. The CDR3 spans 14 residues. Deletions cut 4 bases from V and 5 bases from J, with 17 bases between. CDR3 in amino acids: CSVVLWQGGETQYF. As DNA, the CDR3 is TGCAGCGTTGTTCTTTGGCAGGGTGGGGAGACCCAGTACTTC.

The chain recombines TRBV28 with TRBJ2-2; 8 bases fit TRBD1. Germline V gives CDR1 MDHEN, CDR2 SYDVKM. CDR3 length equals 15 residues. The ends lost 6 bases at V and 4 bases at J; junction bases unmatched: 7. For the CDR3, the DNA is TGTGCCAGCAGCCCGGACAGGGCCGGCACCGGGGAGCTGTTTTTT. It is translated as CASSPDRAGTGELFF.

In its sample, this clone was seen once. The CDR3 here is CASSESLAPGTQYF. CDR3 DNA: TGTGCCAGCAGTGAGTCACTAGCGCCCGGGACCCAGTACTTC. The chain uses TRBV2 and TRBJ2-5, with 7 positions matching TRBD2. In germline, CDR1 is SNHLY, CDR2 FYNNEI. The length of the CDR3 is 14 residues. The J segment lost 7 bases and the V segment lost 3 bases, leaving 8 bases of the junction unmatched.

The chain couples TRBV19 to TRBJ1-5, with TRBD1 as a possible D gene (5 bases). CDR1 is LNHDA and CDR2 is SQIVND in the germline V gene (reference sequence). Trimming pared 3 bases from V and 2 bases from J, leaving 8 bases between. This CDR3 has 14 amino acids. The CDR3 spells CASSIPQGNQPQHF. DNA of the CDR3: TGTGCCAGTAGTATCCCACAGGGCAATCAGCCCCAGCATTTT.

The chain has TRBV2 and TRBJ1-5, with D perhaps TRBD1 (6 bases). This CDR3 spans 14 amino acids. Trimming stripped 5 bases from V and 5 bases from J, with 13 bases between. Germline V gene sequence: CDR1 SNHLY, CDR2 FYNNEI. In DNA form, the CDR3 reads TGTGCCAGCAGTATTGCGGGGGGCGATCAGCCCCAGCATTTT. Translation: CASSIAGGDQPQHF.

The rearrangement joins TRBV18 to TRBJ1-2; 8 bases map to TRBD1. The V segment lost 3 bases and the J segment 2 bases; nucleotides outside the gene matches: 5. From germline, CDR1 is KGHSH and CDR2 LQKENI. The CDR3 has 15 amino acids. CDR3 region: CASSPVGQGNYGYTF. The CDR3 DNA sequence: TGTGCCAGCTCACCCGTAGGACAGGGAAACTATGGCTACACCTTC.

This chain connects TRBV5-1 to TRBJ1-5; D is undetermined. CDR1 SGHRS and CDR2 YFSETQ come from the germline V gene. This CDR3 is 15 amino acids long. The germline V and J ends were trimmed by 4 bases and 0 bases, with 11 bases remaining between them. The chain's CDR3 is CASSPDGISNQPQHF. In DNA, the CDR3 is TGCGCCAGCAGCCCGGACGGAATTAGCAATCAGCCCCAGCATTTT.

The chain uses TRBV24-1 and TRBJ1-4, with a possible D match to TRBD1 (6 bases). CDR3 length equals 13 residues. The V gene's germline CDR1 is KGHDR and CDR2 SFDVKD. Trimming shortened V by 2 bases and J by 10 bases, and 10 bases separated the two germline ends. The CDR3 reads CATSDYRAGKLFF. Written as DNA, the CDR3 is TGTGCCACCAGTGATTACAGGGCTGGAAAACTGTTTTTT.

The chain couples TRBV6-2 or TRBV6-3 to TRBJ1-6; weak D call: TRBD1 (5 bases). This CDR3 spans 13 amino acids. The V end was cut by 4 bases, the J end by 9 bases, with 10 bases between. CDR1 MNHEY and CDR2 SVGEGT come from the germline V gene. The CDR3 region is CASSWAGSSPLHF. The CDR3 DNA follows: TGTGCCAGCAGTTGGGCAGGGAGTTCACCCCTCCACTTT.

Concerning this clone: A read error may account for a junction end that differs from germline. V and J are TRBV2 and TRBJ1-2; 7 bases line up with TRBD1. This CDR3 comprises 15 residues. Germline values: CDR1 SNHLY, CDR2 FYNNEI. The CDR3 region is CASSEWGGTVGLGDF. The CDR3 coding sequence is TGTGCCAGCAGTGAGTGGGGTGGGACAGTTGGTCTTGGAGACTTC.

The genes are TRBV4-1 and TRBJ2-5; the D is unclear. Looked up from germline, CDR1 is MGHRA and CDR2 is YSYEKL. V lost 3 bases, J lost 5 bases, and 13 bases lay in between. There are 14 residues in the CDR3. The CDR3 nucleotides are TGCGCCAGCAGCCAGGCTGGTGGGGTTGAGACCCAGTACTTC. Protein product: CASSQAGGVETQYF.